The clone carrying this T cell receptor (beta chain) has just a few counts. This entry is derived from a study of control samples from healthy donors and cancer patients. Using immunoSEQ multiplex PCR, the repertoire was profiled, and TCRdb retains in-frame clones only, with some absent. The table includes about 98,000 clones, around three quarters detected once. Specimen: blood. The sequence was obtained from a woman aged 25 to 39 in good health.

The CDR3 reads CASSPRETSGETGELFF. The CDR3 DNA sequence: TGTGCCAGCAGTCCCCGGGAGACTAGCGGGGAAACCGGGGAGCTGTTTTTT. The chain carries TRBV2 and TRBJ2-2, with 11 positions matching TRBD2. The CDR3 consists of 17 residues. With V trimmed by 5 bases and J by 5 bases, 10 bases remained unmatched. Per the germline V gene, CDR1 is SNHLY and CDR2 is FYNNEI.